Listed here is a single TCR beta chain. The clone's antigen remains unknown. This may stem from a read error, because a much larger clone lies one nucleotide away. The library was prepared using PCR. Sequenced on an Illumina HiSeq 2500. Unique molecular identifiers were incorporated into TCR beta cDNA libraries to reduce PCR and sequencing biases. Approximately 500,000 cDNA molecules were obtained for every 1 to 10 million input T cells, so each molecule roughly corresponded to one T cell. Patient libraries were prepared and sequenced with the same protocol used for the earlier healthy control dataset. Within a given batch, samples were prepared together, multiplexed and sequenced on the same HiSeq lane. As for the authors' bioinformatics: MIGEC handled the raw barcoded reads, throwing out single-read molecular identifier groups before consensus assembly and CDR3 extraction. Clonotype tables were post-analysed with VDJtools, and diversity was normalized by down-sampling all datasets to the smallest sample size. In repertoire overlap clustering, CDR3 amino acid sequences, but not nucleotide sequences, were matched to correct batch-related cross-sample contamination. TCRdb ran its own pipeline on the public reads, namely fastp trimming at Q25 and MiXCR clone calling, and kept in-frame beta chains. Each record represents a unique CDR3 protein, reported with the most common genes and DNA among its rows. These V and J calls are TCRdb output, not the study's own analysis. The sample data list 150,000 to 200,000 distinct CDR3 sequences, and 25% to 35% of these were observed just once. The top ten clones comprise approximately 1.4% of the sample.

To demonstrate the VDJtools post-analysis software, the study profiled TCR beta repertoires from the peripheral blood of about a dozen young patients with multiple sclerosis. The multiple sclerosis patients were children and adolescents between roughly 6 and 17 years of age. This entry is derived from a study of post-analysis software for immune sequencing data (dated by TCRdb to between 2014 and 2017). For the wider study: Relapsing-remitting, secondary progressive and progressive-relapsing multiple sclerosis were recorded as disease courses, and subtype annotation was lacking for some patients. The patient repertoires were compared against around 11 previously published healthy control repertoires obtained from donors aged roughly 6 to 25 years. A subset of samples was prepared in parallel using single-end sample barcoding, then pooled and co-amplified after Illumina adapter ligation. Here is what the overall study found, with its caveats: Strong co-clustering of samples prepared in the same batch was shown by direct clustering with F measure, prompting a batch-effect correction. Patients showed significantly higher frequencies than controls for a handful of TRBV segments, among them TRBV5-6, TRBV5-1 and TRBV20-1. Significantly lower normalized Chao1 diversity was found in multiple sclerosis patients than in controls, suggesting substantial peripheral T-cell clonal expansion. The control group was slightly older than the multiple sclerosis patient group.

CDR1 and CDR2 (SGHRS, YFSETQ) derive from the germline V gene. The CDR3 sequence holds 13 residues, the cysteine and phenylalanine included. Kept here is only the CDR3 DNA, which spans 39 bases and is read in frame from base 1. The sequencing sample was made of blood. Recombination connected TRBV5-1 to TRBJ2-7; 8 junctional bases match TRBD2. The TCR originated in a girl aged 10 to 17 with multiple sclerosis. The CDR3 reads as follows: CASGLQRESRQYF. The DNA sequence reads TGCGCCAGCGGCTTGCAGCGGGAGTCGCGGCAGTACTTC.